This T cell receptor delta chain was found in a study of Vδ1+ human thymocytes. Points from the study as a whole: Thymic TRG and TRD repertoires appeared highly polyclonal. Approximately 20% of thymic delta-chain sequences were Vdelta2, with few Vdelta3, unlike blood Vdelta1+ controls. Bulk data may be misread because of unexpected Vdelta2 sequences.

The V gene's germline CDR1 is TSWWSYY and CDR2 QGS. This CDR3 has 16 amino acids. Trimming cost V 9 bases and J 0 bases; bases outside gene matches: 8. On this clone: Its antigen remains unidentified.

The template was reverse-transcribed extracted RNA. CDR3 amplicons came from multiplex PCR with pooled V-gene forward and constant-region reverse primers. TCRdb reprocessed the multiplex PCR reads through CATT. Found here are 45,000 to 60,000 delta-chain clones, about 15% of them singletons; the top ten hold approximately 0.5%. Sorted Vdelta1+ thymocytes were roughly 96% to 99.6% pure. Sequences were obtained from Vdelta1+ gamma-delta thymocytes from the thymus. Regarding subset: FACS-sorted CD3+ TCRalphabeta- TCRVdelta1+ TCRVdelta2- thymocytes. This clonotype was sampled from a boy under three years old who had congenital heart surgery. This sequence joins TRDV1 and TRDJ1; TRDD3 agrees at 12 bases. CDR3 residues: CALAWGIRPYTDKLIF. CDR3 nucleotide sequence: TGTGCTCTGGCCTGGGGGATACGGCCGTACACCGATAAACTCATCTTT.